The clone carrying this T cell receptor (beta chain) was seen repeatedly, ten times or more. Antigen unknown. The V gene's germline CDR1 is SGHTA and CDR2 FQGNSA. V lost 5 bases and J lost 8, with 15 bases in between. This CDR3 has 13 amino acids. The data originate from a study of Graves' ophthalmopathy and Graves' hyperthyroidism. TCR beta CDR3 amplification used RNA transcripts. The first round was an RT-PCR with HTBI primers, and the second round was a multiplex PCR. Via MiXCR, TCRdb re-called the multiplex PCR reads, giving one row per CDR3 protein. The sample contains around 1,200,000 distinct CDR3 sequences, about 35% of which appear only once. Ages of hyperthyroidism patients ran from 18 to 65, and their diagnoses were new, under 2 months' duration. Ineligible for inclusion were patients with other autoimmune diseases, uncontrolled infections, pregnancy or lactation. General study points: Blood repertoires reportedly contained most expanded thyroid clonotypes above 0.001 frequency. Built on 13 signatures, a model told ophthalmopathy apart from stable hyperthyroidism with 85% to 90% sensitivity and roughly 81% specificity.

The chain combines TRBV7-2 with TRBJ1-2; D is undetermined. This sequence was found in an adult man with Graves' hyperthyroidism. The specimen was peripheral blood or thyroid tissue (not recorded which). DNA for the CDR3: TGTGCCAGCAGCGCGAGGCTCGCAGGCGGCTACACCTTC. Protein sequence: CASSARLAGGYTF.